A single sample gave rise to the 6 T cell receptor beta chains below, sequenced in a study of shared clonotypes between healthy human individuals. This table comes from immunoSEQ multiplex PCR, and its TCRdb copy is limited to in-frame clones, with some not included. The data show around 500,000 clones, 70% to 80% seen once. The sequencing input was PBMCs. Source of these receptors: a woman in her thirties or forties in good health. Some clones in this sample may be carry-over from other donors' samples.

Notes on this clone: This CDR3 is also generated by other DNA sequences in the sample. V usage is TRBV11-2 and J usage is TRBJ2-5; weak D call: TRBD2 (6 bases). V was pared by 3 bases and J by 2 bases, with 7 bases between. Germline V gene data show CDR1 as SGHAT and CDR2 as FQNNGV. The CDR3 totals 13 residues. CDR3 sequence: CASSLGLQETQYF. CDR3 in DNA: TGTGCCAGCAGCTTGGGACTGCAAGAGACCCAGTACTTC.

The J gene is TRBJ1-1, the V gene TRBV5-8; D uncertain. Germline V gene lookup returns CDR1 SGHTS and CDR2 YDEGEE. The CDR3 contains 14 residues. Between the trimmed V and J ends, which lost 1 base and 1 base, there was a span of 8 bases. CDR3: CASSLYVGNTEAFF. DNA for the CDR3: TGTGCCAGCAGCTTGTATGTGGGGAACACTGAAGCTTTCTTT.

This chain joins TRBV27 and TRBJ2-2; TRBD2 agrees at 11 bases. CDR3 length: 14 residues. The V gene end was trimmed by 6 bases and the J gene end by 4 bases; junction bases not matched to a gene: 1. Germline CDR1 reads MNHEY; CDR2 reads SMNVEV (reference sequence). The CDR3 DNA reads as TGTGCCAGCAGCCTAGCGGGAGGCACCGGGGAGCTGTTTTTT. This encodes CASSLAGGTGELFF.

The rearrangement links TRBV10-3 to TRBJ2-7, with D maybe TRBD1 (6 bases). From germline, CDR1 is ENHRY and CDR2 SYGVKD. The CDR3 has 13 residues. Trimming took 4 bases from V and 5 from J, leaving 12 bases between them. In nucleotides, the CDR3 is TGTGCCATCAGTGGGCAGGGGACCCACGAGCAGTACTTC. As protein: CAISGQGTHEQYF.

The chain combines TRBV28 with TRBJ2-2; D may be TRBD1 or TRBD2 (6 bases each). The CDR3 length is 15 residues. Germline lookup yields CDR1 MDHEN and CDR2 SYDVKM. V was cut by 7 bases and J by 0 bases, with 12 bases left in between. CDR3: CASTRRGANTGELFF. The DNA of the CDR3 is TGTGCCAGCACCCGAAGGGGGGCGAACACCGGGGAGCTGTTTTTT.

V usage is TRBV6-5 and J usage is TRBJ2-7; 7 nucleotides line up with TRBD2. V was clipped by 7 bases and J by 7 bases; unmatched bases: 10. The length of the CDR3 is 13 residues. Germline V lookup: CDR1 MNHEY, CDR2 SVGAGI. The CDR3 loop reads CASIQTGGREQYF. The CDR3 bases are TGTGCCAGCATCCAAACCGGGGGGAGGGAGCAGTACTTC.